The 24 T cell receptor beta chains in this list originate from one sample, sequenced in a study of blood T cells in healthy people across ages. PCR was performed a second time for about 6 to 12 cycles using a sample-barcoded 5' primer and a J-beta primer mix. Via MiXCR, TCRdb re-called the 5' RACE reads, giving one row per CDR3 protein. The sample lists hundreds of thousands of distinct CDR3 sequences, roughly 43% seen once, with 30% in the top ten. Sequenced: blood. Every receptor here comes from a man older than 75 in good health.

The rearrangement links TRBV9 to TRBJ2-5, with a possible D match to TRBD1 (5 bases). Trimming took 4 bases from V and 1 from J, leaving 17 bases between them. CDR3 length: 16 amino acids. Germline V lookup: CDR1 SGDLS, CDR2 YYNGEE. The DNA of the CDR3 is TGTGCCAGCAGCCCAACTAATACAGGCCCCCAAGAGACCCAGTACTTC. This encodes CASSPTNTGPQETQYF.

This clonotype has a count of ten or more. The genes are TRBV4-2 and TRBJ2-5, with D unresolved. The CDR3 consists of 14 residues. V was cut by 0 bases and J by 0 bases, with 5 bases left in between. Germline V gives CDR1 LGHNA, CDR2 YNFKEQ. CDR3 DNA: TGTGCCAGCAGCCAAGAAGACGACCAAGAGACCCAGTACTTC. Translating gives CASSQEDDQETQYF.

The chain has TRBV7-8 and TRBJ2-7; tentatively, D is TRBD1 or TRBD2 (5 bases each). The V and J ends lost 5 bases and 12 bases respectively, with 17 bases between them. This CDR3 is 12 amino acids long. Germline CDR1 is SGHVS and CDR2 is FQNEAQ. The CDR3 region is CASSHTRGILYF. The CDR3 nucleotides are TGTGCCAGCAGCCACACACGGGGCATCTTGTACTTC.

Written as DNA, the CDR3 is TGTGCCAGCAGCCCAGCCCGGGACAGATACTATGGCTACACCTTC. This gives the protein CASSPARDRYYGYTF. This rearrangement joins TRBV3-1 to TRBJ1-2; 7 positions agree with TRBD1. The CDR3 covers 15 residues. Germline assignment: CDR1 LGHDT and CDR2 YNNKEL (reference sequence). J lost 3 bases, V lost 4 bases, and 8 bases had no gene match. Using reference TRBV3-1 and TRBJ1-2 for the parts outside the CDR3, the full variable domain is DTAVSQTPKYLVTQMGNDKSIKCEQNLGHDTMYWYKQDSKKFLKIMFSYNNKELIINETVPNRFSPKSPDKAHLNLHINSLELGDSAVYFCASSPARDRYYGYTFGSGTRLTVV.

This clonotype was seen only a few times. The chain uses TRBV5-1 and TRBJ2-5; TRBD2 matches 11 bases. V lost 0 bases to trimming and J lost 4 bases; unmatched junction nucleotides: 2. Germline lookup yields CDR1 SGHRS and CDR2 YFSETQ. This CDR3 has 15 amino acids. The CDR3 DNA sequence: TGCGCCAGCAGCTTGGCTAGCGGGGGGACAGAGACCCAGTACTTC. It is translated as CASSLASGGTETQYF.

This clonotype appeared a few times. This chain links TRBV15 with TRBJ2-7; D is undetermined. The CDR3 is 13 residues long. The V and J ends lost 0 bases and 5 bases respectively, with 8 bases between them. Germline CDR1 reads LNHNV; CDR2 reads YYDKDF (reference sequence). The CDR3, as DNA: TGTGCCACCAGCAGAGATTGGAGTGACGAGCAGTACTTC. Its protein product is CATSRDWSDEQYF.

This clonotype was found a few times. The junction departs from germline at one end; a sequencing error may be responsible. The chain is built from TRBV7-7 and TRBJ2-5; D is ambiguous. CDR1 SSHAT and CDR2 FNYEAQ come from the germline V gene (reference sequence). This CDR3 spans 13 amino acids. CDR3 bases: TGTGCTAGCAGCCCCACCCGGCCGGAGACCCAGTACTTC. It yields the protein CASSPTRPETQYF.

This sequence joins TRBV20-1 and TRBJ2-5; TRBD1 is a possible D gene (5 bases). Germline V lookup: CDR1 DFQATT, CDR2 SNEGSKA (reference sequence). V was shortened by 0 bases and J by 11 bases, with 25 bases between the two germline ends. This CDR3 is 16 amino acids long. CDR3 sequence reads: CSARDAARATPYGQYF. CDR3 DNA: TGCAGTGCTAGAGACGCTGCCAGGGCGACTCCCTACGGGCAGTACTTC.

This clonotype was seen a handful of times. Its ends do not fully match the called genes, so a read error is possible. This sequence joins TRBV12-3 or TRBV12-4 and TRBJ2-3; 8 bases match TRBD2. The CDR3 totals 13 residues. This CDR3 reads CASSIAGRDTQYF. The CDR3 region has the DNA TGTGCCAGCAGTATAGCGGGGAGAGATACGCAGTATTTT.

This chain connects TRBV7-2 to TRBJ1-1, with D possibly matching TRBD1 (5 bases). Trimming cost V 5 bases and J 4 bases, with 17 bases left between them. The CDR3 has 15 amino acids. From germline, CDR1 is SGHTA and CDR2 FQGNSA. CDR3 residues: CASSPGWGGGTEAFF. CDR3 sequence (DNA): TGTGCCAGCAGCCCAGGGTGGGGCGGGGGCACTGAAGCTTTCTTT.

The chain carries TRBV6-4 and TRBJ2-3; 10 bases match TRBD1. V lost 5 bases and J lost 4; bases outside the gene matches: 6. Looked up from germline, CDR1 is MRHNA and CDR2 is SNTAGT. The CDR3 runs to 15 residues. CDR3 sequence: CASSPRDRGADTQYF. CDR3 nucleotides: TGTGCCAGCAGTCCCCGGGACAGGGGTGCAGATACGCAGTATTTT.

This clonotype was seen more than once but under ten times. The V and J genes are TRBV11-2 and TRBJ2-3, with TRBD2 matching over 9 bases. Germline V gene sequence: CDR1 SGHAT, CDR2 FQNNGV. The CDR3 has 17 residues. Trimming took 0 bases from V and 2 from J; bases not matched to a gene: 6. CDR3 DNA: TGTGCCAGCAGCTTAGAAAGCGGGGGGACGTCCACAGATACGCAGTATTTT. It translates to CASSLESGGTSTDTQYF.

The chain carries TRBV20-1 and TRBJ1-2; TRBD1 matches 7 bases. Per germline, CDR1 DFQATT and CDR2 SNEGSKA (reference sequence). Losses at the gene ends were 5 bases for V and 8 bases for J; bases not matched to a gene: 11. CDR3 length: 13 residues. This CDR3 is CSAEGTAYGGYTF. In DNA form, the CDR3 reads TGCAGTGCTGAGGGGACAGCCTATGGAGGCTACACCTTC.

The chain links TRBV7-9 to TRBJ2-4; possibly TRBD1 for D (6 bases). The J call may be mistaken, given a closer DNA end match to TRBJ2-5. The CDR3 spans 15 residues. The germline V gene has CDR1 SEHNR and CDR2 FQNEAQ (reference sequence). CDR3 protein: CASSPPPGVGETQYF. The CDR3 coding sequence is TGTGCCAGCAGCCCTCCACCAGGGGTTGGGGAGACCCAGTACTTC.

This clonotype was counted only a few times. At one end, the junction sequence differs from germline, possibly due to a read error. The CDR3 spells CASSYYRERQPQHF. The CDR3 DNA reads as TGTGCCAGCAGCTACTACAGGGAGCGTCAGCCCCAGCATTTT. This rearrangement joins TRBV6-2 or TRBV6-3 to TRBJ1-5; D perhaps matches TRBD1 (6 bases). Germline lookup yields CDR1 MNHEY and CDR2 SVGEGT. CDR3 length: 14 residues.

Only a few counts were recorded for this clonotype. This chain uses TRBV7-2 with TRBJ2-7, with 11 bases that match TRBD2. There are 15 residues in the CDR3. Germline CDR1 and CDR2: SGHTA and FQGNSA. The V gene end was trimmed by 4 bases and the J gene end by 4 bases; junction bases not matched to a gene: 6. The CDR3 reads CASSSIAGGPYEQYF. CDR3 nucleotide sequence: TGTGCCAGCAGCTCTATAGCGGGAGGGCCATACGAGCAGTACTTC.

As for this clonotype: A much bigger clone sits one base away, suggesting this may be a read error. The chain recombines TRBV9 with TRBJ2-7; TRBD1 might be the D (6 bases). The CDR3 extends over 13 amino acids. With 3 bases removed from V and 7 bases from J, the gap between germline ends came to 14 bases. Germline loops: CDR1 SGDLS, CDR2 YYNGEE. This chain's CDR3 is CASSGQGIGEQYF. In DNA form, the CDR3 reads TGTGCCAGCAGCGGCCAGGGGATAGGTGAGCAGTACTTC. Drawing the rest from reference TRBV9 and TRBJ2-7, the complete variable domain is DSGVTQTPKHLITATGQRVTLRCSPRSGDLSVYWYQQSLDQGLQFLIQYYNGEERAKGNILERFSAQQFPDLHSELNLSSLELGDSALYFCASSGQGIGEQYFGPGTRLTVT.

The V call is TRBV5-6, the J call TRBJ2-3, with 7 bases matching TRBD2. CDR1 is SGHDT, CDR2 YYEEEE, per germline. Trimming took 5 bases from V and 1 from J; bases not matched to a gene: 13. The CDR3 has 17 amino acids. The CDR3, as DNA: TGTGCCAGCAGACAGAAAGGGGTAGCGGGCCGCACAGATACGCAGTATTTT. The encoded protein is CASRQKGVAGRTDTQYF.

The chain has TRBV6-2 or TRBV6-3 and TRBJ2-6, with D maybe TRBD1 (7 bases). This CDR3 is 18 amino acids long. The V gene lost 4 bases and the J gene lost 2 bases, with 18 bases spanning the gap. CDR1 is MNHEY and CDR2 is SVGEGT in the germline V gene. DNA of the CDR3: TGTGCCAGCAGTTTCGTGGCAGGGGGGCTAGCTGGGGCCAACGTCCTGACTTTC. Amino acid sequence: CASSFVAGGLAGANVLTF.

Turning to this clonotype: Since a much larger clone is just one base distant, this may be a read error. The gene calls are TRBV29-1 and TRBJ2-1; 10 positions agree with TRBD2. Judging by the DNA end, TRBJ2-7 fits better; the J call may be wrong. The CDR3 runs 13 residues. Germline V gives CDR1 SQVTM, CDR2 ANQGSEA. DNA of the CDR3: TGCAGCGGCGGACTAGCGGCCTACAATGAGCAGTACTTC. It yields the protein CSGGLAAYNEQYF.

The chain uses TRBV7-2 and TRBJ1-3; D gene ambiguous. The V gene's germline CDR1 is SGHTA and CDR2 FQGNSA. The CDR3 has 16 amino acids. Trimming shortened V by 7 bases and J by 0 bases, and 16 bases separated the two germline ends. The CDR3 sequence is CASTLLGTLSGNTIYF. CDR3 DNA: TGTGCCAGCACCCTTCTGGGAACTCTCTCTGGAAACACCATATATTTT.

This chain uses TRBV6-2 or TRBV6-3 with TRBJ1-5; 10 nucleotides line up with TRBD1. V lost 5 bases, J lost 7 bases, and 11 bases stayed unmatched. The CDR3 is made up of 16 amino acids. The V gene's germline CDR1 is MNHEY and CDR2 SVGEGT. The CDR3 DNA reads as TGTGCCAGCAGTAACCCGGGACAGGGGACGGAGCAGCCCCAGCATTTT. Its protein is CASSNPGQGTEQPQHF.

This chain joins TRBV27 and TRBJ2-7; D uncertain. The ends were cut back, 7 bases at V and 3 bases at J, with 10 bases in the middle. Germline loops: CDR1 MNHEY, CDR2 SMNVEV (reference sequence). The CDR3 spans 12 residues. The CDR3 reads CASTAVHYEQYF. The CDR3 nucleotides are TGTGCCAGCACCGCTGTCCACTACGAGCAGTACTTC.

V is TRBV7-9 and J is TRBJ2-3; 9 bases line up with TRBD2. The germline CDR1 and CDR2 sequences are SEHNR and FQNEAQ (reference sequence). The J segment lost 14 bases and the V segment lost 5 bases, leaving 23 bases of the junction unmatched. The CDR3 has 17 amino acids. The CDR3 region is CASSPTTQGGASGVTYF. For the CDR3, the DNA is TGTGCCAGCAGCCCAACGACCCAGGGTGGTGCTAGCGGGGTAACGTATTTT. Complete variable domain (other parts from reference TRBV7-9 and TRBJ2-3): DTGVSQNPRHKITKRGQNVTFRCDPISEHNRLYWYRQTLGQGPEFLTYFQNEAQLEKSRLLSDRFSAERPKGSFSTLEIQRTEQGDSAMYLCASSPTTQGGASGVTYFGPGTRLTVL.